Listed here is a single T cell receptor beta chain. This sample stems from a study of graft-versus-host responses after intestinal transplantation. For the study at large: Following induction with anti-thymocyte globulin, all recipients were given tacrolimus and steroids for two to three years.

CD3+CD4+ and CD3+CD8+ responders that were proliferating and CFSE-low were sorted post-reaction. Germline V gene sequence: CDR1 SGHRS, CDR2 YFSETQ. The CDR3 consists of 14 residues. The V and J ends lost 7 bases and 7 bases, in that order; junction bases with no gene match: 5. Profiling relied on immunoSEQ multiplex PCR, and the TCRdb table lists in-frame clones only, not all of them. The table has about 21,000 clones, 55% to 70% seen once. The V and J genes are TRBV5-1 and TRBJ2-1; 13 nucleotides match TRBD2. This TCR derives from a human patient who received an intestinal transplant. Sample: alloreactive CD4+ T cells from a mixed lymphocyte reaction culture, taken before intestinal transplant. The sample's subset: CFSE-low proliferating T cells sorted from roughly six-day pre-transplant mixed lymphocyte reaction (GvH or HvG direction). CDR3 bases: TGCGCCAGCTCGGGACTAGCGGGGCTGAATGAGCAGTTCTTC. Its translation: CASSGLAGLNEQFF.